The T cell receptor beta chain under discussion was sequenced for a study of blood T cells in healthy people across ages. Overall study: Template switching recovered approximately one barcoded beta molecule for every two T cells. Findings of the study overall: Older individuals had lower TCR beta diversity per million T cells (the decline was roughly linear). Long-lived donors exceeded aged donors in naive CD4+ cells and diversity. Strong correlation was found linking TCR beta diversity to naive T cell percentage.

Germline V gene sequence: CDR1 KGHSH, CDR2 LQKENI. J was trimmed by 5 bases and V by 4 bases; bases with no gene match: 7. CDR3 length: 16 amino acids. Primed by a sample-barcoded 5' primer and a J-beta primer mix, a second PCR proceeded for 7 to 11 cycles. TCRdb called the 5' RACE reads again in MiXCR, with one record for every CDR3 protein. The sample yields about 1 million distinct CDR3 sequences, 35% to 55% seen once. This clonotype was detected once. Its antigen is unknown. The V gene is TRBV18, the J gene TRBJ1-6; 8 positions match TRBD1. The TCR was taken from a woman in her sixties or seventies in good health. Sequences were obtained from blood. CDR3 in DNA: TGTGCCAGCTCACGATCCCAGGGGGCGCATAATTCACCCCTCCACTTT. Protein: CASSRSQGAHNSPLHF.